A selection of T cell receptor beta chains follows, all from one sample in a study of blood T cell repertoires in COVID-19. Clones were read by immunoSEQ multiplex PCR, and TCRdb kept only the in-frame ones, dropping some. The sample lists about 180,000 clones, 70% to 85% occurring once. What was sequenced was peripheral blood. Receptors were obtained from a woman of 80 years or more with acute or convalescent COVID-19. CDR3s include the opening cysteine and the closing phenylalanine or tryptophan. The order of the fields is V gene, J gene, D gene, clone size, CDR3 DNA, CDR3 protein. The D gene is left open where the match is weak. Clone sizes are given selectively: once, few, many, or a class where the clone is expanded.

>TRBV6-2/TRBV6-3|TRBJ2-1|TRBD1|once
TGTGCCAGCAGTTCCCGGGACAGGAGAGGGGTCGAAGATGAGCAGTTCTTC
CASSSRDRRGVEDEQFF
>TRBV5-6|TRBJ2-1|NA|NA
TGTGCCAGCAGCCCGATGGAGTACAATGAGCAGTTCTTC
CASSPMEYNEQFF
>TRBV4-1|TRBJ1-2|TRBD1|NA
TGCGCCAGCAGCCAAGCAGGGGCCAGGGGGTTATATGGCTACACCTTC
CASSQAGARGLYGYTF
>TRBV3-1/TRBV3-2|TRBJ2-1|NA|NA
TGTGCCGGCAGCCACCGCGGGGTAGGGGATGAGCAGTTCTTC
CAGSHRGVGDEQFF
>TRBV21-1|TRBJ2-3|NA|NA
TGTGCCAGCATCTGGGGCCTGACAGGGAGAAAGCGGGGGTGTACGCAGTATTTT
CASIWGLTGRKRGCTQYF
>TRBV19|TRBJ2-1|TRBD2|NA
TGTGCCAGTAGTACCGCTAAGACTAGCTCAGGCGATGAGCAGTTCTTC
CASSTAKTSSGDEQFF
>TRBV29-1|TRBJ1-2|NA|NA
TGCAGCGTCACGGAGGGCATCGGGGGGAAGACTGGCTACACCTTC
CSVTEGIGGKTGYTF
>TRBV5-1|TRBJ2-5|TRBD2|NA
TGCGCCAGCAGCTTGGCTAGCGGGGGGTCGCAAGAGACCCAGTACTTC
CASSLASGGSQETQYF
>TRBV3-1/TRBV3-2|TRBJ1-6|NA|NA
TGTGCCAGCAGCCAAGATTCTGGCAGGGCGCCCCTCCACTTT
CASSQDSGRAPLHF
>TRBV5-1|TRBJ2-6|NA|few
TGCGCCAGCAGCGTGGAGACACACTCTGGGGCCAACGTCCTGACTTTC
CASSVETHSGANVLTF
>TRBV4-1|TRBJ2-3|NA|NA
TGCGCCAGCAGCCAACTCGGAGTGCGCACAGATACGCAGTATTTT
CASSQLGVRTDTQYF
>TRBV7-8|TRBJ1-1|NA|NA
TGTGCCAGCAGCTTCGGGGGTGGGAATGAAGCTTTCTTT
CASSFGGGNEAFF
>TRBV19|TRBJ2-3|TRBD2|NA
TGTGCCAGTAGCACTAGCGGGAGGGCCCCCTGGGATACGCAGTATTTT
CASSTSGRAPWDTQYF
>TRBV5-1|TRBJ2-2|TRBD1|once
TGCGCCAGCAGCTTCGGGACAGGGACCACCGGGGAGCTGTTTTTT
CASSFGTGTTGELFF
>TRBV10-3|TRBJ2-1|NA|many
TGTGCCATCAGTGAGTCAAGTGGCGGGACGGCCAATGAGCAGTTCTTC
CAISESSGGTANEQFF
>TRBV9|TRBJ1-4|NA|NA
TGTGCCAGCAGCCGAGCGGGAGGTAATGAAAAACTGTTTTTT
CASSRAGGNEKLFF
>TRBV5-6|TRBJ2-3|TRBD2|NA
TGTGCCAGCAGCTTGGGCGGGGGGCGCACAGATACGCAGTATTTT
CASSLGGGRTDTQYF
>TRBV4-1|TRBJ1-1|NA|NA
TGCGCCAGCAGCCTAGATTCTTGGGCCCGTAACACTGAAGCTTTCTTT
CASSLDSWARNTEAFF
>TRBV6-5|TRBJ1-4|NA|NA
TGTGCCAGCAGTTACAGCAGGAATTATAATGAAAAACTGTTTTTT
CASSYSRNYNEKLFF
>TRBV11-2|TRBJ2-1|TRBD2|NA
TGTGCCAGCAGTCCCAAGCGGGGGTATGAGCAGTTCTTC
CASSPKRGYEQFF
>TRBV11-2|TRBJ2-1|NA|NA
TGTGCCAGCAGCGGCCTAGCGAGGAGGAATGAGCAGTTCTTC
CASSGLARRNEQFF
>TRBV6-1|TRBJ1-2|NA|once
TGTGCCAGCAGTGAAGTCACTCCGTATGGCTACACCTTC
CASSEVTPYGYTF
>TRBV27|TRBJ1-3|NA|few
TGTGCCAGCAGTGCAGGGGTTTCTGGAAACACCATATATTTT
CASSAGVSGNTIYF
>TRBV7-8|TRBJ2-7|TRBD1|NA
TGTGCCAGCAGCTTCGACAGGGGCCCCTCCTACGAGCAGTACTTC
CASSFDRGPSYEQYF
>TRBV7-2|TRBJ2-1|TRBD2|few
TGTGCCAGCAGCTGGGCGGGGGGGCTCTACAATGAGCAGTTCTTC
CASSWAGGLYNEQFF
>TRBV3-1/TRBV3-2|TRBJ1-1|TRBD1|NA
TGTGCCAGCAGCTATGACAGGGGATCCACTGAAGCTTTCTTT
CASSYDRGSTEAFF
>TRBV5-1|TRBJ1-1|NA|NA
TGCGCCAGCAGCTTGGCTAGGGGCTCGAACACTGAAGCTTTCTTT
CASSLARGSNTEAFF
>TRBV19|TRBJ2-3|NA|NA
TGTGCCAGTAGTGCGGGCAGGTCGAGCACAGATACGCAGTATTTT
CASSAGRSSTDTQYF